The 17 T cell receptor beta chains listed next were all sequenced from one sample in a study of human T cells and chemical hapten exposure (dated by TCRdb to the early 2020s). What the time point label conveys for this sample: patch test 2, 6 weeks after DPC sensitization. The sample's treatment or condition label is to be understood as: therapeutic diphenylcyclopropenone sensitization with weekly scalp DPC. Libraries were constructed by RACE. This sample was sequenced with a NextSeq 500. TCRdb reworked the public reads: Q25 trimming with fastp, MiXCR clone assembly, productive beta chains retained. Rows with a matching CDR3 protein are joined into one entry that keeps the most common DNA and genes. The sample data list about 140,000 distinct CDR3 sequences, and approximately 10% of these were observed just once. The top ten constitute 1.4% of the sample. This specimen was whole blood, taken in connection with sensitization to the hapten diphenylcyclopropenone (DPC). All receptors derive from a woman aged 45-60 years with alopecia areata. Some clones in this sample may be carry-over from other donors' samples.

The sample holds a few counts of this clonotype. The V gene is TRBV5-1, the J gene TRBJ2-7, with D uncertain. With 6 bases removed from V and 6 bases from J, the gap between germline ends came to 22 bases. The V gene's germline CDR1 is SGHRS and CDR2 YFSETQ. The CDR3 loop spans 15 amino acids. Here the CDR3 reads CASKPLGPRSTEQYF. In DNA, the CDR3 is TGCGCCAGCAAGCCCCTGGGCCCCCGGAGCACCGAGCAGTACTTC. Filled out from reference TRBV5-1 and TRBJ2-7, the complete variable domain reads KAGVTQTPRYLIKTRGQQVTLSCSPISGHRSVSWYQQTPGQGLQFLFEYFSETQRNKGNFPGRFSGRQFSNSRSEMNVSTLELGDSALYLCASKPLGPRSTEQYFGPGTRLTVT.

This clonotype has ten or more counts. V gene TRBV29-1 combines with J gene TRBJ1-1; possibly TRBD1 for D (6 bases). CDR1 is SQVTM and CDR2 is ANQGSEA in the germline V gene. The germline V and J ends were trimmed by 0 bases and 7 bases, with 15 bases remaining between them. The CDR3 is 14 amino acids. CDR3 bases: TGCAGCGTTGAAGATGGCAGGGGCTATAGTGAAGCTTTCTTT. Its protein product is CSVEDGRGYSEAFF.

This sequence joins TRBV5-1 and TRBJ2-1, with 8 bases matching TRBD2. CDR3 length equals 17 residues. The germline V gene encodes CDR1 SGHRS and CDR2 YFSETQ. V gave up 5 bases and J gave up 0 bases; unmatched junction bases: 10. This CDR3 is CASSYGTGRASYNEQFF. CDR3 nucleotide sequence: TGCGCCAGCAGTTACGGTACCGGGAGGGCCTCCTACAATGAGCAGTTCTTC.

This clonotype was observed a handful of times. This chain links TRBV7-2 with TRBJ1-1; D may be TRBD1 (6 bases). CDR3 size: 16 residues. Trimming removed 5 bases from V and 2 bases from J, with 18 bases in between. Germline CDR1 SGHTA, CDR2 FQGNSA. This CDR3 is CASSPPGTRANTEAFF. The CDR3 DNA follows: TGTGCCAGCAGCCCACCCGGGACACGAGCCAACACTGAAGCTTTCTTT.

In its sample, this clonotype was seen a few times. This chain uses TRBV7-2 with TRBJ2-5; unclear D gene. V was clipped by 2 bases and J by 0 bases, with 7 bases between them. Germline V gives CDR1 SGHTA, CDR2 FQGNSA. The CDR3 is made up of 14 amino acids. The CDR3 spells CASSLTPYQETQYF. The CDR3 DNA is TGTGCCAGCAGCTTAACCCCGTACCAAGAGACCCAGTACTTC.

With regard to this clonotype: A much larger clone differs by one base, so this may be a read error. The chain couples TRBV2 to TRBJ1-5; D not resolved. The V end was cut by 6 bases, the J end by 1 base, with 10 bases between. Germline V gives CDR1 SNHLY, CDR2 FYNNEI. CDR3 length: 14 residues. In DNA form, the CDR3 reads TGTGCCAGCAGAAGGACGGAAAGCAATCAGCCCCAGCATTTT. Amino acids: CASRRTESNQPQHF.

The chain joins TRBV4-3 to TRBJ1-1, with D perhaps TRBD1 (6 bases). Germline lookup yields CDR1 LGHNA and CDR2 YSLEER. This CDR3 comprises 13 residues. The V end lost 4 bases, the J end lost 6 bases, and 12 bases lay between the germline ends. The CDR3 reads CASSRGGAAEAFF. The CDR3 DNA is TGCGCCAGCAGCCGCGGGGGCGCGGCTGAAGCTTTCTTT.

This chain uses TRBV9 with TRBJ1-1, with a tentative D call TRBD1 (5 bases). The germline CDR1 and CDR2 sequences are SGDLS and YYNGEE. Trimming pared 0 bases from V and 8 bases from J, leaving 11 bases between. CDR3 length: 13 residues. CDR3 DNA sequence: TGTGCCAGCAGCGTAGCTACGCAGGGCGAAGCTTTCTTT. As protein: CASSVATQGEAFF.

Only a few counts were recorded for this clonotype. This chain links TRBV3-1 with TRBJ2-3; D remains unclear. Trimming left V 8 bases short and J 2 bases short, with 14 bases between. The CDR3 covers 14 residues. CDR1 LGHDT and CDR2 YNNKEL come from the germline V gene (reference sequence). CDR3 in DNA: TGTGCCAGCGGGCCTCTACCCTCCACAGATACGCAGTATTTT. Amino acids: CASGPLPSTDTQYF.

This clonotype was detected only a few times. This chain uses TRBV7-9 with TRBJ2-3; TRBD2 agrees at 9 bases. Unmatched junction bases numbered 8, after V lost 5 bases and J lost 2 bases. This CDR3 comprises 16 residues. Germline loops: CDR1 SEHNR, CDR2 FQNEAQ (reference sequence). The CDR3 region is CASSRPGLAITDTQYF. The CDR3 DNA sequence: TGTGCCAGCAGCCGACCGGGACTAGCAATCACAGATACGCAGTATTTT.

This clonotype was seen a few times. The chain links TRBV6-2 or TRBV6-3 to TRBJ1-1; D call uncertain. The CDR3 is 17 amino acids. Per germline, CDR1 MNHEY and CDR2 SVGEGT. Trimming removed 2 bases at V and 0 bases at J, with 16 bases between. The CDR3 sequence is CASSYAPPGVMNTEAFF. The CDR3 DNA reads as TGTGCCAGCAGTTACGCCCCCCCTGGGGTGATGAACACTGAAGCTTTCTTT.

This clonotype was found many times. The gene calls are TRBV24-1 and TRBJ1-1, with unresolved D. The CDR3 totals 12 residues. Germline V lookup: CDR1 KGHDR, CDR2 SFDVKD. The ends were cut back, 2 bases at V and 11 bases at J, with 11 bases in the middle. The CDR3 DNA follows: TGTGCCACCAGTGATTCGGGCCCTGCGGCTTTCTTT. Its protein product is CATSDSGPAAFF.

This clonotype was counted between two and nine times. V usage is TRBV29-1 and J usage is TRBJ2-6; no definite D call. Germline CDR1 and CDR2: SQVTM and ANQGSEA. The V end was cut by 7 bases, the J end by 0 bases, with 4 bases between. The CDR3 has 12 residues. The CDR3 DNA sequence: TGCAGCGGCCTCTCTGGGGCCAACGTCCTGACTTTC. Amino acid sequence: CSGLSGANVLTF.

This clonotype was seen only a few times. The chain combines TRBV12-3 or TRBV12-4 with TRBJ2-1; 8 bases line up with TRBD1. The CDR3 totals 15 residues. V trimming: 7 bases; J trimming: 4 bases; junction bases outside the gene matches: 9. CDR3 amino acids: CASTSGTGNYNEQFF. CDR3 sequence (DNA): TGTGCCAGCACCTCCGGGACAGGAAATTACAATGAGCAGTTCTTC.

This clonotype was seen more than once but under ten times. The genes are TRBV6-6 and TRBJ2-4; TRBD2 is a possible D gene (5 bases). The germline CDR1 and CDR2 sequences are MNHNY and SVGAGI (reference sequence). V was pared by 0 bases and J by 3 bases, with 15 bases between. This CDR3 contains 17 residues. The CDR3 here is CASSYSEASFVKNIQYF. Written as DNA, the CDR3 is TGTGCCAGCAGTTACTCGGAAGCTAGCTTTGTCAAAAACATTCAGTACTTC.

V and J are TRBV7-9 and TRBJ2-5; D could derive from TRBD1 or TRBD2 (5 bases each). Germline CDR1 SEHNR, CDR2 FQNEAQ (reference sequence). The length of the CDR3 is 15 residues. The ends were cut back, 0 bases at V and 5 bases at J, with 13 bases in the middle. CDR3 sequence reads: CASSLATGGYETQYF. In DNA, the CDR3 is TGTGCCAGCAGCTTAGCGACTGGGGGTTACGAGACCCAGTACTTC.

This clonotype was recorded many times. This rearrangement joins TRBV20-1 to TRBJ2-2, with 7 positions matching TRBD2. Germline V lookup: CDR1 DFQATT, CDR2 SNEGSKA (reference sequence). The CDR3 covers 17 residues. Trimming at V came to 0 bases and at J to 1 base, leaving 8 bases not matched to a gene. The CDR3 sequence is CSARDLRAGMNTGELFF. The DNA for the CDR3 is TGCAGTGCTAGAGATCTGAGAGCGGGAATGAACACCGGGGAGCTGTTTTTT.